These 22 T cell receptor beta chains share one sample of origin, sequenced in a study of blood T cells in healthy people across ages. The use of a sample-barcoded 5' primer and a J-beta primer mix characterized a second PCR of about 7 to 12 cycles. Each CDR3 protein is one row after TCRdb ran MiXCR on the 5' RACE reads. The repertoire holds about 1 million distinct CDR3 sequences, with approximately 26% as singletons. A further study also used this sample, focusing on T cells of mothers and their children.

Sequencing was carried out using blood. The receptors originated from a girl aged 2 to 9 in good health.

This clonotype has more than one count but fewer than ten. The genes are TRBV12-3 or TRBV12-4 and TRBJ2-3; D perhaps matches TRBD1 (6 bases). V was shortened by 3 bases and J by 0 bases, with 10 bases between the two germline ends. The CDR3 is 15 amino acids. CDR3 sequence reads: CASSFTGLSTDTQYF. For the CDR3, the DNA is TGTGCCAGCAGTTTCACAGGGCTAAGCACAGATACGCAGTATTTT.

The chain has TRBV29-1 and TRBJ2-7; 8 bases agree with TRBD2. The CDR3 runs 13 residues. V lost 4 bases, J lost 4 bases, and 6 bases stayed unmatched. CDR1 and CDR2 (germline): SQVTM, ANQGSEA. The CDR3 bases are TGCAGCGTTGGTAGCGGGGCTTCTTACGAGCAGTACTTC. Encoded protein: CSVGSGASYEQYF.

The chain combines TRBV5-6 with TRBJ2-3; perhaps TRBD2 as D (6 bases). V lost 3 bases, J lost 0 bases, and 14 bases lay in between. The CDR3 sequence is 16 residues long. Germline V gene sequence: CDR1 SGHDT, CDR2 YYEEEE. CDR3 loop: CASSSGVALSTDTQYF. CDR3 coding DNA: TGTGCCAGCAGCTCGGGGGTAGCGTTGAGCACAGATACGCAGTATTTT.

This clonotype came up a few times. The chain uses TRBV12-3 or TRBV12-4 and TRBJ2-4; TRBD1 matches at 7 bases. The CDR3 totals 12 residues. Trimming cost V 9 bases and J 5 bases; bases outside gene matches: 4. CDR3 sequence (DNA): TGTGCCAGACAGGGGAAGGAAAACATTCAGTACTTC. It codes for CARQGKENIQYF.

This clonotype was detected only a few times. The rearrangement uses TRBV12-3 or TRBV12-4 and TRBJ2-3; D is unclear. V was trimmed by 5 bases and J by 0 bases, leaving 12 bases between them. The CDR3 has 15 residues. As DNA, the CDR3 is TGTGCCAGCAGTACAGCACCCCCGAGCACAGATACGCAGTATTTT. Amino acids: CASSTAPPSTDTQYF.

This clonotype was observed a handful of times. The chain uses TRBV5-1 and TRBJ2-7; TRBD2 matches at 16 bases. CDR1 and CDR2 from the germline V gene are SGHRS and YFSETQ. This CDR3 is 16 amino acids long. V gave up 4 bases and J gave up 5 bases; unmatched junction bases: 6. The CDR3 region is CASSRGLAGGVNEQYF. The DNA of the CDR3 is TGCGCCAGCAGCCGGGGACTAGCGGGAGGGGTCAACGAGCAGTACTTC.

The chain is built from TRBV28 and TRBJ2-1; no definite D call. Per germline, CDR1 MDHEN and CDR2 SYDVKM. The CDR3 is 15 residues long. The V end was cut by 3 bases, the J end by 2 bases, with 11 bases between. The CDR3 loop reads CASSFFRSTYNEQFF. CDR3 sequence (DNA): TGTGCCAGCAGTTTCTTTCGCAGTACCTACAATGAGCAGTTCTTC.

The chain has TRBV7-9 and TRBJ2-5; perhaps TRBD1 as D (6 bases). Near its end, the DNA agrees better with TRBJ2-7, so the J call may be wrong. The CDR3 spans 14 residues. CDR1 is SEHNR, CDR2 FQNEAQ, per germline (reference sequence). CDR3 sequence (DNA): TGTGCCAGCAGCGAGGCAGGGACACCCTACGAGCAGTACTTC. Protein product: CASSEAGTPYEQYF.

V usage is TRBV7-2 and J usage is TRBJ2-7; 9 bases map to TRBD1. Germline CDR1 reads SGHTA; CDR2 reads FQGNSA. The CDR3 loop spans 16 amino acids. V shed 4 bases and J 7 bases; nucleotides not matched to a gene: 14. Written as DNA, the CDR3 is TGTGCCAGCAGCTATAACAGGGGGCTAGCCCTAAATGAGCAGTACTTC. It specifies CASSYNRGLALNEQYF. The complete variable domain, with remaining parts taken from reference TRBV7-2 and TRBJ2-7, reads GAGVSQSPSNKVTEKGKDVELRCDPISGHTALYWYRQSLGQGLEFLIYFQGNSAPDKSGLPSDRFSAERTGGSVSTLTIQRTQQEDSAVYLCASSYNRGLALNEQYFGPGTRLTVT.

This sequence joins TRBV6-5 and TRBJ1-3, with D tentatively TRBD1 (5 bases). V was cut by 4 bases and J by 0 bases, with 13 bases left in between. Per germline, CDR1 MNHEY and CDR2 SVGAGI. The CDR3 extends over 16 amino acids. CDR3 loop: CASSFDSQISGNTIYF. CDR3 nucleotide sequence: TGTGCCAGCAGTTTCGACAGTCAGATCTCTGGAAACACCATATATTTT.

This clonotype was seen once. This chain links TRBV20-1 with TRBJ1-1, with D possibly matching TRBD1 (6 bases). The germline V gene has CDR1 DFQATT and CDR2 SNEGSKA (reference sequence). Trimming stripped 5 bases from V and 8 bases from J, with 18 bases between. CDR3 size: 13 residues. The CDR3 DNA reads as TGCAGTGCTTGGACAGCTCGGGGCTCGGAAGCTTTCTTT. Translation: CSAWTARGSEAFF.

V usage is TRBV6-2 or TRBV6-3 and J usage is TRBJ2-1; D gene ambiguous. The CDR3 runs to 16 residues. The V gene lost 6 bases and the J gene lost 0 bases, with 15 bases spanning the gap. Germline CDR1 reads MNHEY; CDR2 reads SVGEGT. CDR3 in amino acids: CASSLGPPGSYNEQFF. The CDR3 nucleotides read TGTGCCAGCAGCCTAGGGCCTCCGGGCTCCTACAATGAGCAGTTCTTC.

V is TRBV4-1 and J is TRBJ2-7; the D call may be TRBD1 or TRBD2 (5 bases each). CDR3 length: 16 residues. Germline loops: CDR1 MGHRA, CDR2 YSYEKL. The V end was cut by 3 bases, the J end by 4 bases, with 19 bases between. CDR3 region: CASSQRSTPGAYEQYF. In DNA, the CDR3 is TGCGCCAGCAGCCAGAGGTCCACCCCCGGGGCGTACGAGCAGTACTTC.

The chain joins TRBV3-1 to TRBJ1-3; D is uncertain. The CDR3 consists of 17 residues. V lost 5 bases and J lost 0, with 17 bases in between. CDR1 is LGHDT and CDR2 is YNNKEL in the germline V gene (reference sequence). DNA for the CDR3: TGTGCCAGCAGCGATTCCATAGGACGGAACTCTGGAAACACCATATATTTT. Translating gives CASSDSIGRNSGNTIYF.

For this clonotype: Mismatch with germline at one junction end may stem from a read error. The chain recombines TRBV9 with TRBJ2-2; TRBD2 might be the D (6 bases). Germline assignment: CDR1 SGDLS and CDR2 YYNGEE. The CDR3 runs to 14 residues. The CDR3 sequence is CASSVGGNTGKLFF. CDR3 coding DNA: TGTGCCAGCAGCGTGGGCGGGAACACCGGGAAGCTGTTTTTT.

The genes are TRBV29-1 and TRBJ1-3; D not resolved. Germline V gene lookup returns CDR1 SQVTM and CDR2 ANQGSEA. CDR3 length: 13 residues. The V end lost 4 bases, the J end lost 4 bases, and 11 bases lay between the germline ends. DNA of the CDR3: TGCAGCGTTGGGATAACCGGGGGAAACACCATATATTTT. Translation: CSVGITGGNTIYF.

This clonotype came up a few times. V is TRBV29-1 and J is TRBJ1-4; D gene unclear. Germline CDR1 SQVTM, CDR2 ANQGSEA. The CDR3 contains 12 residues. The V and J ends lost 7 bases and 8 bases respectively, with 14 bases between them. CDR3: CSAFGGGEKLFF. The CDR3 coding sequence is TGCAGCGCCTTCGGAGGAGGGGAAAAACTGTTTTTT.

This clonotype was observed a handful of times. The rearrangement links TRBV28 to TRBJ2-5; 10 bases agree with TRBD2. The assigned J gene may be wrong: the sequence end matches TRBJ2-7 better. Germline CDR1 reads MDHEN; CDR2 reads SYDVKM. CDR3 size: 16 residues. This chain's CDR3 is CASSPTLAGLPYEQYF. The CDR3 DNA follows: TGTGCCAGCAGCCCTACACTAGCGGGATTACCCTACGAGCAGTACTTC.

In this sample, this clonotype turned up a few times. The V gene is TRBV7-9, the J gene TRBJ1-2; D might be TRBD1 (5 bases). Trimming removed 4 bases from V and 4 bases from J, with 19 bases in between. Germline lookup yields CDR1 SEHNR and CDR2 FQNEAQ (reference sequence). CDR3 length: 16 amino acids. CDR3 protein: CASSSTGTEQLYGYTF. The CDR3 coding sequence is TGTGCCAGCAGCTCCACCGGGACGGAGCAGCTCTATGGCTACACCTTC.

This clonotype was seen many times. The CDR3 DNA sequence: TGTGCCAGTAGGCGGACAGGGACCTACAATGAGCAGTTCTTC. Translated: CASRRTGTYNEQFF. The genes are TRBV19 and TRBJ2-1; TRBD1 agrees at 8 bases. Germline lookup yields CDR1 LNHDA and CDR2 SQIVND (reference sequence). The V gene end was trimmed by 6 bases and the J gene end by 2 bases; junction bases not matched to a gene: 3. The CDR3 contains 14 residues.

This clonotype was seen only a few times. The chain recombines TRBV6-5 with TRBJ1-1; the match to TRBD1 covers 7 bases. V was pared by 2 bases and J by 1 base, with 4 bases of the junction left unmatched. Germline V gives CDR1 MNHEY, CDR2 SVGAGI. The CDR3 covers 15 residues. The CDR3 sequence is CASSYRGLGNTEAFF. The CDR3 DNA sequence: TGTGCCAGCAGTTACAGGGGGCTGGGGAACACTGAAGCTTTCTTT.

The chain couples TRBV27 to TRBJ2-1, with 7 bases lining up with TRBD1. With V trimmed by 8 bases and J by 8 bases, 15 bases remained unmatched. Germline V gene lookup returns CDR1 MNHEY and CDR2 SMNVEV (reference sequence). The CDR3 runs to 15 residues. The DNA for the CDR3 is TGTGCCAGCCTGGCTGGGAGTTCTAGGGGGCATGAGCAGTTCTTC. Residues: CASLAGSSRGHEQFF.